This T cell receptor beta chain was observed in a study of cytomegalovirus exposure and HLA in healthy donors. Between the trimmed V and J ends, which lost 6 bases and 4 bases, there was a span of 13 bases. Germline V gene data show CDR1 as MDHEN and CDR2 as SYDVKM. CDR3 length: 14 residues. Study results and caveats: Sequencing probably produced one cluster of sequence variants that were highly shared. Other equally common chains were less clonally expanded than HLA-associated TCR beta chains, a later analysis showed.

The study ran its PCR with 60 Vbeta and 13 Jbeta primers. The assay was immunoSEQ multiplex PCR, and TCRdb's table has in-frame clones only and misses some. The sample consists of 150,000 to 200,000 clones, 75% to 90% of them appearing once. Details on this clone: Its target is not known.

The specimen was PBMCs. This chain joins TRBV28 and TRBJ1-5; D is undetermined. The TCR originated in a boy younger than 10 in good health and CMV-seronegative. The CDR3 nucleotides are TGTGCCAGCAGCCTTATTATCTTAAATCAGCCCCAGCATTTT. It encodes CASSLIILNQPQHF.